This T cell receptor beta chain comes out of a study of cytomegalovirus exposure and HLA in healthy donors. A remark on this clone: Its antigen is undetermined.

PCR employed 60 Vbeta and 13 Jbeta primers. Some clones are missing from TCRdb's copy, which holds only in-frame ones; the method was immunoSEQ multiplex PCR. The sample carries approximately 100,000 clones, roughly 70% recorded once. Study-wide findings and caveats: CMV serostatus was the sole immune exposure information available. An analysis that was carried out later associated 15,000 to 20,000 TCR beta sequences with HLA alleles at 0.05 false discovery rate. The authors listed 150 to 200 TCR beta chains as cytomegalovirus-associated.

V was shortened by 0 bases and J by 4 bases, with 12 bases between the two germline ends. CDR1 SGHRS and CDR2 YFSETQ come from the germline V gene. This CDR3 is 15 amino acids long. The source of this sequence is a woman between 18 and 29 years old in good health and CMV-seropositive. V usage is TRBV5-1 and J usage is TRBJ2-3; D is perhaps TRBD1 (6 bases). Sequenced input: PBMCs. For the CDR3, the DNA is TGCGCCAGCAGCTTGGCTACAGGGAGACCAGATACGCAGTATTTT. This codes for CASSLATGRPDTQYF.